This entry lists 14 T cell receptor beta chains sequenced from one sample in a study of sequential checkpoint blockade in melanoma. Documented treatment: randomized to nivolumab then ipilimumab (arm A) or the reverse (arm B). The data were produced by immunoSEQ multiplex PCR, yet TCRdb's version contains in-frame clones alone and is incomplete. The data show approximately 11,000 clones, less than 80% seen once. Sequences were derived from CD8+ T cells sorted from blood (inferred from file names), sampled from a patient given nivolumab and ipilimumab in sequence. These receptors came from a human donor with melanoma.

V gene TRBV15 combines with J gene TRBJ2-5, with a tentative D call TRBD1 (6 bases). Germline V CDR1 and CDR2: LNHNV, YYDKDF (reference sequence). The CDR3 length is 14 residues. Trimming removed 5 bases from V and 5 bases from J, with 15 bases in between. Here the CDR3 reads CATSGGRSLETQYF. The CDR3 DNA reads TGTGCCACCAGCGGGGGCCGTAGTTTGGAGACCCAGTACTTC.

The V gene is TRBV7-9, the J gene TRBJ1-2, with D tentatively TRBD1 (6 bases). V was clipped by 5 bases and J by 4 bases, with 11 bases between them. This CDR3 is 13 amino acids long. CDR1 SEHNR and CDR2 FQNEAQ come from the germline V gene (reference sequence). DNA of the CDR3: TGTGCCAGCAGCCAAGGGGGTGGCTATGGCTACACCTTC. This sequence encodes CASSQGGGYGYTF.

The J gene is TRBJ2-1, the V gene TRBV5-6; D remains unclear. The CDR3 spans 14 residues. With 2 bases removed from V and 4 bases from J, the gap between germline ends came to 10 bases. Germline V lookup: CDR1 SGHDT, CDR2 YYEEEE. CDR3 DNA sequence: TGTGCCAGCAGCTTTCGACTTGATTACAATGAGCAGTTCTTC. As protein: CASSFRLDYNEQFF.

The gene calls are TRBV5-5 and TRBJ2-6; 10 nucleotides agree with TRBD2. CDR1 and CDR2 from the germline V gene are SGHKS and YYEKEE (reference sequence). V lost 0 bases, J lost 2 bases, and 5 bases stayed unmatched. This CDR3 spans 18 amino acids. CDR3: CASSLGLAGGAGANVLTF. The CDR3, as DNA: TGTGCCAGCAGCTTGGGACTAGCGGGCGGTGCTGGGGCCAACGTCCTGACTTTC.

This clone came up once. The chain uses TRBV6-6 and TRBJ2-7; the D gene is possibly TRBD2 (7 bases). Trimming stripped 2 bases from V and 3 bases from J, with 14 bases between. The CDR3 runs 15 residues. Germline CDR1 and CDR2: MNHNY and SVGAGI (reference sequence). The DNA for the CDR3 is TGTGCCAGCAGTTACGGGGGGGCCTATAACTACGAGCAGTACTTC. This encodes CASSYGGAYNYEQYF.

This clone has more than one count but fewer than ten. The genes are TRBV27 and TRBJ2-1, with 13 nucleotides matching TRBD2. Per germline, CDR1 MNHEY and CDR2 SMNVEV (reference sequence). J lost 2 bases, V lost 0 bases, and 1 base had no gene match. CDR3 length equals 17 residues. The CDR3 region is CASSLSLAGGPYNEQFF. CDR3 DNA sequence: TGTGCCAGCAGTTTATCACTAGCGGGAGGGCCCTACAATGAGCAGTTCTTC.

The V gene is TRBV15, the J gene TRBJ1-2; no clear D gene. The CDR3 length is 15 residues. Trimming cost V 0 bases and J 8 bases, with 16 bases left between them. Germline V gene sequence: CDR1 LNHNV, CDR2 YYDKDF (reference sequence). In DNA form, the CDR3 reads TGTGCCACCAGCAGAGATCGGCCCGACGCGGGGGGCTACACCTTC. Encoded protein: CATSRDRPDAGGYTF.

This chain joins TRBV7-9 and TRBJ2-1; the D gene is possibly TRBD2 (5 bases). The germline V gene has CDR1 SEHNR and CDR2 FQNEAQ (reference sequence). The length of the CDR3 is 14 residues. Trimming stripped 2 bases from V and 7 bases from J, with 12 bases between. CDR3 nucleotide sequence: TGTGCCAGCAGCTTAATCCCACCGGGGAATGAGCAGTTCTTC. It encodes CASSLIPPGNEQFF.

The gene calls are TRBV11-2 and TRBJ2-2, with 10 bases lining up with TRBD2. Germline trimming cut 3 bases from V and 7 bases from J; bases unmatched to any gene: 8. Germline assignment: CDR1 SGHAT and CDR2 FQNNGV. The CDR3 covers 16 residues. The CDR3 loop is CASSLRLAGDNGELFF. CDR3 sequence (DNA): TGTGCCAGCAGCTTGAGGCTAGCGGGAGACAACGGGGAGCTGTTTTTT.

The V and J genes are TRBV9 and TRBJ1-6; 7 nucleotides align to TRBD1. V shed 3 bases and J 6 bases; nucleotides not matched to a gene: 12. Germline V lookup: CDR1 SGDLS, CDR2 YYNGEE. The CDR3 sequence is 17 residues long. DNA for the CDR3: TGTGCCAGCAGCGCTTACACAGGACAGGCCTTTAATTCACCCCTCCACTTT. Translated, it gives CASSAYTGQAFNSPLHF. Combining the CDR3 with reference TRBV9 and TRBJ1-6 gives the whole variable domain DSGVTQTPKHLITATGQRVTLRCSPRSGDLSVYWYQQSLDQGLQFLIQYYNGEERAKGNILERFSAQQFPDLHSELNLSSLELGDSALYFCASSAYTGQAFNSPLHFGNGTRLTVT.

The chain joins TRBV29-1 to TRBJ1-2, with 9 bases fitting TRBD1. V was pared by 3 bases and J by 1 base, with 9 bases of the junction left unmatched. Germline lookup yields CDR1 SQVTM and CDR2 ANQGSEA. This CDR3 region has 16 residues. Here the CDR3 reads CSVDSLTGGFNYGYTF. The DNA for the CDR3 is TGCAGCGTTGACTCCCTGACAGGGGGATTTAACTATGGCTACACCTTC.

The CDR3 loop is CASSPGQGAFPQYF. The DNA for the CDR3 is TGTGCCAGCAGCCCCGGACAGGGGGCTTTCCCGCAGTACTTC. This chain joins TRBV7-9 and TRBJ2-7; TRBD1 aligns across 11 bases. The germline V gene encodes CDR1 SEHNR and CDR2 FQNEAQ (reference sequence). Trimming removed 5 bases from V and 9 bases from J; junction bases left unmatched: 9. This CDR3 comprises 14 residues.

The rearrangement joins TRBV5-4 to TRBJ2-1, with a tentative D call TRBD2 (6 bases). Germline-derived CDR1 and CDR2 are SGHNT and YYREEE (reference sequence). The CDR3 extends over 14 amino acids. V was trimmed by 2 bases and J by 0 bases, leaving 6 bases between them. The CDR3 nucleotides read TGTGCCAGCAGCTTCGGGGGCTCCTACAATGAGCAGTTCTTC. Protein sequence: CASSFGGSYNEQFF. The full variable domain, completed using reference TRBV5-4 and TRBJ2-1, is ETGVTQSPTHLIKTRGQQVTLRCSSQSGHNTVSWYQQALGQGPQFIFQYYREEENGRGNFPPRFSGLQFPNYSSELNVNALELDDSALYLCASSFGGSYNEQFFGPGTRLTVL.

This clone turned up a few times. The CDR3 loop reads CASSQEVRQTEAFF. DNA of the CDR3: TGCGCCAGCAGCCAGGAGGTGCGGCAAACTGAAGCTTTCTTT. The V call is TRBV4-1, the J call TRBJ1-1; D ambiguous. The V gene lost 3 bases and the J gene lost 5 bases, with 13 bases spanning the gap. This CDR3 has 14 residues. Germline V gives CDR1 MGHRA, CDR2 YSYEKL.